The rows below give T cell receptor beta chains drawn from one sample of a study of regulatory T cells in long-lasting Graves disease. TCRdb re-analysed the multiplex PCR reads in MiXCR, keeping a single row per CDR3 protein. The data show 350,000 to 500,000 distinct CDR3 sequences, 14% seen once. The same specimen was also included in a second study, on T cells in Graves' hyperthyroidism and ophthalmopathy.

The sample was peripheral blood mononuclear cells (PBMCs), taken at new diagnosis, from a patient treated with antithyroid drugs. The origin of the receptors is a woman aged 50 to 60 with Graves disease. CDR3s include the opening cysteine and the closing phenylalanine or tryptophan. A D gene is named only where the DNA matches it firmly. Clone size is not always given. Where it is, it says once, few, many or a class for expanded clones.

j_call,d_call,cdr3_length,clone_size,v_call,cdr3_nt,cdr3_aa
TRBJ2-7,-,14,many,TRBV12-3/TRBV12-4,TGTGCCAGCACCACGTCTGGTAGGGCCTACGAGCAGTACTTC,CASTTSGRAYEQYF
TRBJ2-7,-,14,many,TRBV7-9,TGTGCCAGCAGCCTGGGACTCCAGGGAGTCGAGCAGTACTTC,CASSLGLQGVEQYF
TRBJ2-1,TRBD2,16,few,TRBV28,TGTGCCAGCAGTCAAACTAGCGGGATGACATACAATGAGCAGTTCTTC,CASSQTSGMTYNEQFF
TRBJ2-2,TRBD2,15,few,TRBV5-1,TGCGCCAGCATCTTGGGACTAGCGGGAGTCGGGGAGCTGTTTTTT,CASILGLAGVGELFF
TRBJ2-5,-,14,many,TRBV20-1,TGCAGTGCTAGAGATCAGGAGGTTGGTGAGACCCAGTACTTC,CSARDQEVGETQYF
TRBJ2-6,TRBD1,18,-,TRBV5-1,TGCGCCAGCAGGACGGATCGGACAGGGGGCTCTGGGGCCAACGTCCTGACTTTC,CASRTDRTGGSGANVLTF
TRBJ2-3,TRBD2,15,-,TRBV6-1,TGTGCCAGCAGGGAACTAGCGGGATCTGCACATGCGCAGTATTTT,CASRELAGSAHAQYF
TRBJ2-3,-,14,-,TRBV25-1,TGTGCCAGCAGCGCTAGCGATAGCACAGATACGCAGTATTTT,CASSASDSTDTQYF
TRBJ2-2,-,15,-,TRBV7-7,TGTGCCAGCAGCTTGTTAGAACGGGATACCGGGGAGCTGTTTTTT,CASSLLERDTGELFF
TRBJ2-1,-,15,-,TRBV9,TGTGCCAGCAGCGTAGCCGGGCAATCCTACAATGAGCAGTTCTTC,CASSVAGQSYNEQFF
TRBJ1-2,TRBD1,14,-,TRBV29-1,TGCAGCGTTGATTGGGACAGGGGAGACTATGGCTACACCTTC,CSVDWDRGDYGYTF
TRBJ2-3,TRBD2,15,few,TRBV20-1,TGCAGTGCTAGAGATCGGGAGGGCAGGGCAGATACGCAGTATTTT,CSARDREGRADTQYF
TRBJ1-3,-,10,-,TRBV30,TGTGCCTGGAGTCTTATCCCCATATATTTT,CAWSLIPIYF
TRBJ2-7,TRBD1,13,-,TRBV27,TGTGCCAGCAGTTCCCTCGGACAGGACGAGCAGTACTTC,CASSSLGQDEQYF
TRBJ1-2,-,13,few,TRBV5-1,TGCGCCAGCAGCTTCCTAAGACAGGATGGCTACACCTTC,CASSFLRQDGYTF
TRBJ2-7,TRBD2,16,many,TRBV9,TGTGCCAGCAGCGCGCTTAGCGGGAGTCCGAGCTACGAGCAGTACTTC,CASSALSGSPSYEQYF
TRBJ2-5,-,11,many,TRBV20-1,TGCAGTGCATTGGGCTACCTGACCCAGTACTTC,CSALGYLTQYF
TRBJ2-1,-,14,few,TRBV2,TGTGCCAGCAGTGAACAGAACCACTACAATGAGCAGTTCTTC,CASSEQNHYNEQFF
TRBJ2-5,-,15,-,TRBV5-1,TGCGCCAGCAGCTTGGGAGACAGACCGCAAGAGACCCAGTACTTC,CASSLGDRPQETQYF
TRBJ2-1,TRBD2,14,many,TRBV20-1,TGCAGTGCTAGAGATTCCGCTATAGCGGGAGGGCAGTTCTTC,CSARDSAIAGGQFF
TRBJ1-1,-,13,-,TRBV14,TGTGCCAGCAGCCAAGATCGATGGGGGGGAGCTTTCTTT,CASSQDRWGGAFF
TRBJ1-3,-,16,-,TRBV3-1,TGTGCCAGCAGCCAAGATAGGCAAGTCCCTGGAAACACCATATATTTT,CASSQDRQVPGNTIYF
TRBJ2-7,-,15,-,TRBV3-1,TGTGCCAGCAGCCAAGGTTATGGGCTGAGGCTCGAGCAGTACTTC,CASSQGYGLRLEQYF
TRBJ1-1,-,15,few,TRBV25-1,TGTGCCAGCAGTGCCTGGGACTCTTGGAACACTGAAGCTTTCTTT,CASSAWDSWNTEAFF
TRBJ1-6,TRBD1,16,-,TRBV27,TGTGCCAGCAGTACCAAACAGGGGGCGAAAGATTCACCCCTCCACTTT,CASSTKQGAKDSPLHF
TRBJ2-1,-,13,-,TRBV20-1,TGCAGTGCCCCCCGGGGCGGTGACAATGAGCAGTTCTTC,CSAPRGGDNEQFF
TRBJ1-1,-,16,many,TRBV12-3/TRBV12-4,TGTGCCAGCAGTCCCCAGAGTTCGGGGGAAAACACTGAAGCTTTCTTT,CASSPQSSGENTEAFF
TRBJ2-7,TRBD2,16,few,TRBV4-1,TGCGCCAGCAGCCAAGAGACCGGGACTACGTTCTACGAGCAGTACTTC,CASSQETGTTFYEQYF
TRBJ1-4,-,14,many,TRBV3-1,TGTGCCAGCAGCCGATGGGAGTTACCTGAAAAACTGTTTTTT,CASSRWELPEKLFF
TRBJ1-6,-,15,few,TRBV27,TGTGCCAGCAGTCCAGGAATCTCCTATAATTCACCCCTCCACTTT,CASSPGISYNSPLHF
TRBJ2-1,TRBD2,16,many,TRBV7-8,TGTGCCACCGCCTCATGGGCGGGAGGGCCACTGAATGAGCAGTTCTTC,CATASWAGGPLNEQFF
TRBJ2-1,TRBD2,16,many,TRBV3-1,TGTGCCAGCAGCCAAGAGACGGGAGGGCCATACAATGAGCAGTTCTTC,CASSQETGGPYNEQFF
TRBJ2-3,-,14,-,TRBV4-1,TGCGCCAGCAGCCCGGGAAATGGTGGAGATACGCAGTATTTT,CASSPGNGGDTQYF
TRBJ2-2,-,14,-,TRBV29-1,TGCAGCGTTGAATTACCCGGGGCCGGCGGGGAGCTGTTTTTT,CSVELPGAGGELFF
TRBJ1-1,-,15,-,TRBV5-1,TGCGCCAGCAGCGACCAATCCGGAGCCCACACTGAAGCTTTCTTT,CASSDQSGAHTEAFF
TRBJ2-1,TRBD2,15,-,TRBV18,TGTGCCAGCTCCCCGGGACTAGCGGGACCCCATGAGCAGTTCTTC,CASSPGLAGPHEQFF
TRBJ2-1,-,13,many,TRBV7-3,TGTGCCAGCAGCACGACCCCGGGGAATGAGCAGTTCTTC,CASSTTPGNEQFF
TRBJ2-5,-,17,many,TRBV18,TGTGCCAGCTCACCACAGGACTTAAGAGGAATCCAAGAGACCCAGTACTTC,CASSPQDLRGIQETQYF
TRBJ2-3,TRBD2,23,many,TRBV6-2/TRBV6-3,TGTGCCAGCAGTTACTTGACTGGGATTCTGACTAGCGGGAGAGCCGAAAACACAGATACGCAGTATTTT,CASSYLTGILTSGRAENTDTQYF
TRBJ2-5,TRBD2,17,many,TRBV7-8,TGTGCCAGCAGCTTAGAAGCGGGAGAGGTCGTGAGAGAGACCCAGTACTTC,CASSLEAGEVVRETQYF
TRBJ1-1,-,14,-,TRBV5-1,TGCGCCAGCAGCCCGGGGATATCGGGGAGTGAAGCTTTCTTT,CASSPGISGSEAFF
TRBJ2-7,TRBD1,14,many,TRBV20-1,TGCAGTGTCCCGGGACAGGGGGCAGGGTACGAGCAGTACTTC,CSVPGQGAGYEQYF
TRBJ2-1,TRBD2,19,many,TRBV27,TGTGCCAGCAGTCCCCTCGGACTAGCGCCGGGAGGCGGCGACAATGAGCAGTTCTTC,CASSPLGLAPGGGDNEQFF
TRBJ2-6,-,15,few,TRBV12-3/TRBV12-4,TGTGCCAGCAGTTTTTTGGTCGCGGGGGCCAACGTCCTGACTTTC,CASSFLVAGANVLTF
TRBJ1-6,-,14,-,TRBV7-9,TGTGCCAGCAGCCAGTCTGGGGGGGACTCACCCCTCCACTTT,CASSQSGGDSPLHF